Presented here are 16 T cell receptor beta chains from one specimen sequenced in a study of beta chain features in type 1 diabetes. The investigators reverse transcribed all of the isolated RNA, so they sequenced expressed TCRB transcripts. The method was immunoSEQ multiplex PCR; TCRdb's version includes in-frame clones alone and lacks a portion of them. The sample yields 120,000 to 150,000 clones, less than 8.5% seen once. Input material: central memory CD4+ T cells from blood. The receptors shown here come from a woman aged 25-40 years in good health.

V and J are TRBV6-1 and TRBJ2-3; a weak D match, TRBD1 (5 bases). This CDR3 is 14 amino acids long. The V gene lost 3 bases and the J gene lost 3 bases, with 10 bases spanning the gap. CDR1 is MNHNS, CDR2 SASEGT, per germline. The chain's CDR3 is CASSEPGWTDTQYF. The CDR3 nucleotides are TGTGCCAGCAGTGAGCCAGGGTGGACAGATACGCAGTATTTT.

There are a few counts of this clone. The chain recombines TRBV7-2 with TRBJ2-5; D is ambiguous. Germline lookup yields CDR1 SGHTA and CDR2 FQGNSA. V was cut by 4 bases and J by 5 bases, with 5 bases left in between. The CDR3 loop spans 11 amino acids. Here the CDR3 DNA reads TGTGCCAGCAGCTCCGTGGAGACCCAGTACTTC. Translated: CASSSVETQYF.

This sequence joins TRBV5-8 and TRBJ1-2; 9 bases align to TRBD1. The V and J ends lost 2 bases and 4 bases, in that order; junction bases with no gene match: 9. The CDR3 loop spans 16 amino acids. The germline gives CDR1 SGHTS, CDR2 YDEGEE. The CDR3 nucleotides read TGTGCCAGCAGCTTACTAACCGGGACAGGGATCTATGGCTACACCTTC. Residues: CASSLLTGTGIYGYTF.

Regarding this clone: This sample also contains other DNA sequences that code for the same CDR3. This chain uses TRBV4-3 with TRBJ2-3; 13 bases are shared with TRBD2. V gave up 0 bases and J gave up 4 bases; unmatched junction bases: 10. Germline lookup yields CDR1 LGHNA and CDR2 YSLEER. CDR3 size: 19 residues. Written as DNA, the CDR3 is TGCGCCAGCAGCCAAGATCCCCCCGGACTAGCGGGAGTTGCAGATACGCAGTATTTT. Translated: CASSQDPPGLAGVADTQYF.

The V and J genes are TRBV18 and TRBJ2-7; 10 bases map to TRBD1. This CDR3 spans 15 amino acids. Germline V gene sequence: CDR1 KGHSH, CDR2 LQKENI. Trimming removed 5 bases from V and 2 bases from J; junction bases left unmatched: 6. The CDR3 sequence: CASSSRTGGAYEQYF. The CDR3 DNA is TGTGCCAGCTCATCCAGGACAGGGGGAGCCTACGAGCAGTACTTC. The whole variable domain, filled in from reference TRBV18 and TRBJ2-7, reads NAGVMQNPRHLVRRRGQEARLRCSPMKGHSHVYWYRQLPEEGLKFMVYLQKENIIDESGMPKERFSAEFPKEGPSILRIQQVVRGDSAAYFCASSSRTGGAYEQYFGPGTRLTVT.

The chain recombines TRBV28 with TRBJ2-7, with 10 bases identical to TRBD1. The CDR3 has 13 residues. The germline CDR1 and CDR2 sequences are MDHEN and SYDVKM. V was pared by 7 bases and J by 7 bases, with 7 bases of the junction left unmatched. CDR3 nucleotide sequence: TGTGCCAGCACCCGGGACAGGGGACGGGAGCAGTACTTC. Translation gives CASTRDRGREQYF. Looking up the rest from reference TRBV28 and TRBJ2-7 gives the full variable domain: DVKVTQSSRYLVKRTGEKVFLECVQDMDHENMFWYRQDPGLGLRLIYFSYDVKMKEKGDIPEGYSVSREKKERFSLILESASTNQTSMYLCASTRDRGREQYFGPGTRLTVT.

This clone has more than one count but fewer than ten. The J gene is TRBJ2-7, the V gene TRBV5-1, with a tentative D call TRBD2 (5 bases). Per germline, CDR1 SGHRS and CDR2 YFSETQ. V was cut by 4 bases and J by 5 bases, with 10 bases left in between. This CDR3 has 12 residues. The CDR3 DNA is TGCGCCAGCAGCCGGGAAGTGGACGAGCAGTACTTC. The encoded protein is CASSREVDEQYF.

This rearrangement joins TRBV5-4 to TRBJ2-1, with 16 bases lining up with TRBD2. Per germline, CDR1 SGHNT and CDR2 YYREEE (reference sequence). The ends lost 6 bases at V and 6 bases at J; junction bases unmatched: 9. The CDR3 spans 17 residues. This CDR3 reads CASTPGGTSGRVNEQFF. CDR3 DNA sequence: TGTGCCAGCACCCCGGGGGGGACTAGCGGGAGGGTCAATGAGCAGTTCTTC.

The chain combines TRBV25-1 with TRBJ1-2; 7 nucleotides agree with TRBD1. Germline lookup yields CDR1 MGHDK and CDR2 SYGVNS. The V gene end was trimmed by 4 bases and the J gene end by 13 bases; junction bases not matched to a gene: 9. The CDR3 covers 12 residues. The CDR3 DNA follows: TGTGCCAGCAGTGGGACAGGCGAGAGCCGCACCTTC. Residues: CASSGTGESRTF.

The V call is TRBV28, the J call TRBJ2-7, with 7 bases matching TRBD2. Per the germline V gene, CDR1 is MDHEN and CDR2 is SYDVKM. The CDR3 is 15 amino acids. J was trimmed by 4 bases and V by 4 bases; bases with no gene match: 10. The DNA of the CDR3 is TGTGCCAGCAGTTGGATGCTAGCGGACTCTTACGAGCAGTACTTC. Translation: CASSWMLADSYEQYF.

This clone occurred a few times. V is TRBV4-2 and J is TRBJ1-2; D gene unclear. The ends were cut back, 0 bases at V and 3 bases at J, with 17 bases in the middle. The CDR3 covers 17 residues. Germline CDR1 reads LGHNA; CDR2 reads YNFKEQ. The CDR3 nucleotides read TGTGCCAGCAGCCAAGATCTGGGGAGGGTAGGAGACTATGGCTACACCTTC. It codes for CASSQDLGRVGDYGYTF.

The chain combines TRBV9 with TRBJ1-1; 7 bases agree with TRBD1. This CDR3 spans 18 amino acids. Germline CDR1 SGDLS, CDR2 YYNGEE. Trimming at V came to 3 bases and at J to 0 bases, leaving 14 bases not matched to a gene. CDR3 in DNA: TGTGCCAGCAGCGACCAATTGACAGGGAGCTACCTGAACACTGAAGCTTTCTTT. Amino acids: CASSDQLTGSYLNTEAFF.

This clone appeared a few times. The chain has TRBV28 and TRBJ2-1, with 7 bases aligning to TRBD2. CDR3 length: 16 residues. Trimming cost V 6 bases and J 4 bases; bases outside gene matches: 12. Germline lookup yields CDR1 MDHEN and CDR2 SYDVKM. The CDR3 protein is CASSSLASGVYNEQFF. In DNA form, the CDR3 reads TGTGCCAGCAGCTCCCTCGCTAGCGGCGTATACAATGAGCAGTTCTTC.

CDR3 residues: CASSVTGSRETQYF. CDR3 nucleotide sequence: TGTGCCAGTAGTGTAACAGGGAGCAGGGAGACCCAGTACTTC. The chain employs TRBV19 and TRBJ2-5; possibly TRBD1 for D (6 bases). V dropped 5 bases and J dropped 5 bases, with 15 bases sitting between them. The CDR3 sequence is 14 residues long. Germline CDR1 and CDR2: LNHDA and SQIVND (reference sequence).

V and J are TRBV2 and TRBJ1-4; D is ambiguous. This CDR3 has 14 amino acids. V shed 4 bases and J shed 0 bases, with 6 bases lying between them. The germline V gene has CDR1 SNHLY and CDR2 FYNNEI. This CDR3 reads CASSVQSTNEKLFF. The CDR3, as DNA: TGTGCCAGCAGTGTACAGTCAACTAATGAAAAACTGTTTTTT.

This clone was observed a handful of times. The chain links TRBV30 to TRBJ2-7, with 7 bases identical to TRBD1. Unmatched junction bases numbered 2, after V lost 0 bases and J lost 6 bases. Germline CDR1 reads GTSNPN; CDR2 reads SVGIG (reference sequence). The CDR3 totals 12 residues. In nucleotides, the CDR3 is TGTGCCTGGAGTGTACAGGGGCGCGAGCAGTACTTC. Protein sequence: CAWSVQGREQYF. Using reference TRBV30 and TRBJ2-7 for the parts outside the CDR3, the full variable domain is SQTIHQWPATLVQPVGSPLSLECTVEGTSNPNLYWYRQAAGRGLQLLFYSVGIGQISSEVPQNLSASRPQDRQFILSSKKLLLSDSGFYLCAWSVQGREQYFGPGTRLTVT.